One sample yielded the 10 T cell receptor beta chains listed below, sequenced in a study of CD8+CD57+ T cells in acquired aplastic anemia. Patients sequenced had flow cytometry evidence of CD8+CD57+ cell expansion. Genomic DNA provided the template from which TCR beta VDJ and CDR3 profiles were obtained. TCRdb redid the calling of the reads with MiXCR, one entry per CDR3 protein. The top ten hold 0.82% of the sample, which has roughly 500,000 distinct CDR3 sequences, about a third seen once. Sequencing used sorted CD4+, CD8+, or CD8+CD57+ T cells (not recorded which) from PBMCs. The receptors shown here come from a human donor with aplastic anemia.

This clonotype came up many times. V gene TRBV2 combines with J gene TRBJ1-2, with TRBD1 matching over 9 bases. The V gene end was trimmed by 10 bases and the J gene end by 7 bases; junction bases not matched to a gene: 10. Looked up from germline, CDR1 is SNHLY and CDR2 is FYNNEI. CDR3 size: 13 residues. This CDR3 reads CAIPYRGQGGYTF. CDR3 coding DNA: TGTGCCATTCCATACAGGGGGCAGGGTGGCTACACCTTC.

This chain uses TRBV11-2 with TRBJ2-3, with 7 bases identical to TRBD2. CDR1 and CDR2 (germline): SGHAT, FQNNGV. V lost 5 bases and J lost 3; bases outside the gene matches: 11. The CDR3 covers 16 residues. CDR3 sequence: CASSPNAGVRTDTQYF. DNA of the CDR3: TGTGCCAGCAGCCCGAACGCGGGGGTGAGGACAGATACGCAGTATTTT.

The chain recombines TRBV7-8 with TRBJ1-2; 8 bases agree with TRBD1. This CDR3 is built from 15 residues. Germline CDR1 is SGHVS and CDR2 is FQNEAQ. V lost 0 bases and J lost 4; bases outside the gene matches: 4. The CDR3 coding sequence is TGTGCCAGCAGCTTAGCCGGGACAGGACGCTATGGCTACACCTTC. It translates to CASSLAGTGRYGYTF.

This clonotype was seen only a few times. The genes are TRBV7-3 and TRBJ1-1; TRBD1 might be the D (5 bases). Trimming took off 4 bases at V and 4 bases at J, with 13 bases between the two ends. Germline V gene lookup returns CDR1 SGHTA and CDR2 FQGTGA. The CDR3 totals 14 residues. The CDR3 here is CASSSGGEGTEAFF. As DNA, the CDR3 is TGTGCCAGCAGCTCCGGGGGGGAAGGCACTGAAGCTTTCTTT.

This clonotype came up a few times. V is TRBV27 and J is TRBJ2-5; maybe TRBD1 (6 bases). Germline-derived CDR1 and CDR2 are MNHEY and SMNVEV (reference sequence). The CDR3 has 16 amino acids. Trimming pared 5 bases from V and 5 bases from J, leaving 21 bases between. Here the CDR3 reads CASSPLPTGNAETQYF. CDR3 DNA: TGTGCCAGCAGTCCCCTCCCTACAGGGAATGCGGAGACCCAGTACTTC.

This clonotype came up a few times. The chain uses TRBV25-1 and TRBJ2-3; perhaps D is TRBD1 or TRBD2 (6 bases each). CDR3 length: 15 residues. Trimming removed 2 bases at V and 1 base at J, with 10 bases between. Germline lookup yields CDR1 MGHDK and CDR2 SYGVNS. The CDR3: CASSELGGGTDTQYF. The CDR3 bases are TGTGCCAGCAGTGAACTGGGGGGCGGCACAGATACGCAGTATTTT.

This clonotype was seen at least ten times. The chain joins TRBV19 to TRBJ1-2; no firm D call. Trimming removed 1 base at V and 7 bases at J, with 7 bases between. The CDR3 is 12 residues long. The V gene's germline CDR1 is LNHDA and CDR2 SQIVND (reference sequence). The CDR3 nucleotides are TGTGCCAGTAGTATAGCTGAGGCTGGCTACACCTTC. The encoded protein is CASSIAEAGYTF.

The gene calls are TRBV25-1 and TRBJ2-1; 9 bases agree with TRBD2. This CDR3 spans 14 amino acids. Unmatched junction bases numbered 4, after V lost 5 bases and J lost 5 bases. Germline CDR1 is MGHDK and CDR2 is SYGVNS. The DNA of the CDR3 is TGTGCCAGCAGTTTAGCGGGGGAGGACAATGAGCAGTTCTTC. Its translation: CASSLAGEDNEQFF.

This sequence joins TRBV29-1 and TRBJ1-2; D gene ambiguous. Germline V lookup: CDR1 SQVTM, CDR2 ANQGSEA. V lost 6 bases, J lost 2 bases, and 13 bases lay in between. CDR3 length: 13 amino acids. The chain's CDR3 is CSVQDRKNYGYTF. The CDR3 DNA reads TGCAGCGTCCAAGACCGAAAAAACTATGGCTACACCTTC.

This chain joins TRBV3-1 and TRBJ2-5; D remains ambiguous. V dropped 1 base and J dropped 4 bases, with 10 bases sitting between them. The CDR3 sequence is 14 residues long. Per the germline V gene, CDR1 is LGHDT and CDR2 is YNNKEL (reference sequence). The chain's CDR3 is CASSQVRWGETQYF. The CDR3 DNA sequence: TGTGCCAGCAGCCAAGTTAGATGGGGAGAGACCCAGTACTTC.